This T cell receptor beta chain was documented in a study of blood T cell repertoires in COVID-19. Study background: PBMCs, B-cell-depleted T cells, or T cells provided the cDNA or gDNA that made up the material.

The CDR3 extends over 14 amino acids. Trimming took 7 bases from V and 4 from J; bases not matched to a gene: 5. Germline CDR1 and CDR2: MNHEY and SVGAGI. Using immunoSEQ multiplex PCR, the repertoire was profiled, and TCRdb retains in-frame clones only, with some absent. This sample has 200,000 to 300,000 clones, with about 84% found just once. Sequences were obtained from peripheral blood. This rearrangement joins TRBV6-5 to TRBJ1-3; 9 bases are a match to TRBD1. The sequence came from a woman aged 80 or over with COVID-19, enrolled during active disease. CDR3 loop: CASINRGRGNTIYF. The CDR3 coding sequence is TGTGCCAGCATCAACAGGGGGCGAGGAAACACCATATATTTT.